The entry below describes one T cell receptor (beta chain). Its antigen is still unknown. The data are from a study of T cell responses to AZD1222 COVID-19 vaccine. In the study overall: Both about-4-week and about-12-week second-dose recipients were combined. Study-level findings and limits: Among the donors, most were white British and more were female, and clonal diversity was possibly underestimated. Close to half of spike-specific TCRs reportedly recognize unmutated variant regions.

Method: immunoSEQ multiplex PCR; TCRdb's copy keeps in-frame clones and lacks some. Of 150,000 or so clones in the sample, 88% were seen once. V lost 5 bases to trimming and J lost 10 bases; unmatched junction nucleotides: 8. Germline V gene data show CDR1 as SEHNR and CDR2 as FQNEAQ (reference sequence). The CDR3 is 15 amino acids. The chain has TRBV7-9 and TRBJ1-6, with 10 bases lining up with TRBD1. This sequence originates from an adult in good health. The material was peripheral blood, obtained on day 0 of AZD1222 vaccination. CDR3 loop: CASSPWTGGDSPLHF. Written as DNA, the CDR3 is TGTGCCAGCAGCCCTTGGACAGGGGGTGACTCACCCCTCCACTTT. The variable domain in full, completed from reference TRBV7-9 and TRBJ1-6, reads DTGVSQNPRHKITKRGQNVTFRCDPISEHNRLYWYRQTLGQGPEFLTYFQNEAQLEKSRLLSDRFSAERPKGSFSTLEIQRTEQGDSAMYLCASSPWTGGDSPLHFGNGTRLTVT.